The rows below give T cell receptor beta chains drawn from one sample of a study of technical replicates of blood from a handful of donors. The repertoire was sequenced with immunoSEQ multiplex PCR; TCRdb's copy has only in-frame clones and lacks some. The sample shows more than 75,000 clones, around 94% of them seen only once. The sample taken for sequencing was T cells isolated from PBMCs. The receptors derive from a human donor in good health. The CDR3 runs from the conserved cysteine through the conserved F or W. D genes are given only for firm matches. Clone size is not always given. Where it is, it says once, few, many or a class for expanded clones.

d_call: TRBD2
v_call: TRBV10-3
j_call: TRBJ2-1
clone_size: NA
cdr3_aa: CAISELADYNEQFF
cdr3_nt: TGTGCCATCAGTGAACTAGCGGATTACAATGAGCAGTTCTTC

d_call: NA
v_call: TRBV30
j_call: TRBJ2-2
clone_size: once
cdr3_aa: CAWSPLAGELFF
cdr3_nt: TGTGCCTGGAGTCCCCTAGCCGGGGAGCTGTTTTTT

d_call: NA
v_call: TRBV5-4
j_call: TRBJ2-7
clone_size: NA
cdr3_aa: CASSLGSGTGEQYF
cdr3_nt: TGTGCCAGCAGCCTAGGGAGTGGAACGGGCGAGCAGTACTTC

d_call: TRBD1
v_call: TRBV19
j_call: TRBJ1-2
clone_size: NA
cdr3_aa: CASTTRQGPGGYTF
cdr3_nt: TGTGCCAGTACCACGAGACAGGGACCGGGGGGCTACACCTTC

d_call: TRBD2
v_call: TRBV10-3
j_call: TRBJ2-7
clone_size: NA
cdr3_aa: CAISNLAGGFYEQYF
cdr3_nt: TGTGCCATCAGTAATCTAGCGGGAGGATTCTACGAGCAGTACTTC

d_call: TRBD1
v_call: TRBV5-1
j_call: TRBJ1-1
clone_size: few
cdr3_aa: CASSYDRGETEAFF
cdr3_nt: TGCGCCAGCAGTTACGACAGGGGTGAAACTGAAGCTTTCTTT

d_call: NA
v_call: TRBV9
j_call: TRBJ1-1
clone_size: few
cdr3_aa: CASSASMNTEAFF
cdr3_nt: TGTGCCAGCAGCGCAAGCATGAACACTGAAGCTTTCTTT

d_call: NA
v_call: TRBV19
j_call: TRBJ1-1
clone_size: NA
cdr3_aa: CASSLTGGTEAFF
cdr3_nt: TGTGCCAGTAGTCTCACTGGGGGGACTGAAGCTTTCTTT

d_call: TRBD1
v_call: TRBV4-3
j_call: TRBJ2-5
clone_size: NA
cdr3_aa: CASSQTGAVDGETQYF
cdr3_nt: TGCGCCAGCAGCCAGACAGGGGCCGTGGATGGGGAGACCCAGTACTTC

d_call: NA
v_call: TRBV11-2
j_call: TRBJ1-4
clone_size: NA
cdr3_aa: CASSFLGGAANEKLFF
cdr3_nt: TGTGCCAGCAGCTTTCTTGGTGGGGCTGCTAATGAAAAACTGTTTTTT

d_call: TRBD1
v_call: TRBV29-1
j_call: TRBJ1-1
clone_size: NA
cdr3_aa: CSVDGRGITEAFF
cdr3_nt: TGCAGCGTTGACGGCAGGGGGATCACTGAAGCTTTCTTT

d_call: NA
v_call: TRBV6-5
j_call: TRBJ1-1
clone_size: NA
cdr3_aa: CASRIGQNTEAFF
cdr3_nt: TGTGCCAGCAGAATTGGACAGAACACTGAAGCTTTCTTT

d_call: TRBD2
v_call: TRBV27
j_call: TRBJ2-2
clone_size: NA
cdr3_aa: CASSPQVAGVGTGELFF
cdr3_nt: TGTGCCAGCAGTCCCCAGGTTGCGGGAGTTGGTACCGGGGAGCTGTTTTTT

d_call: TRBD2
v_call: TRBV5-1
j_call: TRBJ2-7
clone_size: NA
cdr3_aa: CASSSAGGPPYEQYF
cdr3_nt: TGCGCCAGCAGCTCGGCGGGAGGCCCCCCCTACGAGCAGTACTTC

d_call: NA
v_call: TRBV19
j_call: TRBJ1-2
clone_size: NA
cdr3_aa: CASSTPGSGYGYTF
cdr3_nt: TGTGCCAGTAGTACTCCTGGTAGCGGCTATGGCTACACCTTC

d_call: TRBD2
v_call: TRBV11-2
j_call: TRBJ2-3
clone_size: NA
cdr3_aa: CASSPDGRYWAGVADTQYF
cdr3_nt: TGTGCCAGCAGCCCCGACGGGAGATATTGGGCGGGAGTCGCAGATACGCAGTATTTT

d_call: NA
v_call: TRBV28
j_call: TRBJ1-2
clone_size: NA
cdr3_aa: CASSFDSQNYGYTF
cdr3_nt: TGTGCCAGCAGTTTTGACAGCCAAAACTATGGCTACACCTTC

d_call: NA
v_call: TRBV30
j_call: TRBJ1-1
clone_size: NA
cdr3_aa: CAWSVSWAPNTEAFF
cdr3_nt: TGTGCCTGGAGTGTATCTTGGGCTCCGAACACTGAAGCTTTCTTT

d_call: NA
v_call: TRBV14
j_call: TRBJ1-4
clone_size: NA
cdr3_aa: CASSQVGGLKEKLFF
cdr3_nt: TGTGCCAGCAGCCAAGTCGGAGGCCTCAAGGAAAAACTGTTTTTT

d_call: NA
v_call: TRBV2
j_call: TRBJ2-6
clone_size: once
cdr3_aa: CARGEAGGFGANVLTF
cdr3_nt: TGTGCCAGGGGTGAGGCAGGGGGGTTTGGGGCCAACGTCCTGACTTTC

d_call: NA
v_call: TRBV6-5
j_call: TRBJ2-5
clone_size: NA
cdr3_aa: CASRTSVIETQYF
cdr3_nt: TGTGCCAGCAGGACGAGCGTTATTGAGACCCAGTACTTC

d_call: NA
v_call: TRBV14
j_call: TRBJ2-7
clone_size: NA
cdr3_aa: CASSQGGGYEQYF
cdr3_nt: TGTGCCAGCAGCCAAGGAGGCGGTTACGAGCAGTACTTC

d_call: NA
v_call: TRBV27
j_call: TRBJ1-1
clone_size: NA
cdr3_aa: CASSLGQANTEAFF
cdr3_nt: TGTGCCAGCAGTTTAGGGCAGGCGAACACTGAAGCTTTCTTT

d_call: TRBD1
v_call: TRBV2
j_call: TRBJ2-1
clone_size: NA
cdr3_aa: CARRQGHEQFF
cdr3_nt: TGTGCCCGCCGACAGGGTCATGAGCAGTTCTTC

d_call: NA
v_call: TRBV6-1
j_call: TRBJ1-2
clone_size: NA
cdr3_aa: CASSDYGRANGYTF
cdr3_nt: TGTGCCAGCAGTGATTATGGGAGAGCCAATGGCTACACCTTC

d_call: NA
v_call: TRBV18
j_call: TRBJ2-3
clone_size: NA
cdr3_aa: CASSPSEDSDTQYF
cdr3_nt: TGTGCCAGCTCACCATCTGAGGATTCAGATACGCAGTATTTT

d_call: TRBD2
v_call: TRBV30
j_call: TRBJ2-1
clone_size: NA
cdr3_aa: CAWSVRLAGGNEQFF
cdr3_nt: TGTGCCTGGAGTGTACGACTAGCGGGAGGCAATGAGCAGTTCTTC

d_call: TRBD2
v_call: TRBV5-4
j_call: TRBJ2-5
clone_size: once
cdr3_aa: CASSFTAGVRETQYF
cdr3_nt: TGTGCCAGCAGCTTTACAGCGGGAGTGCGTGAGACCCAGTACTTC

d_call: TRBD2
v_call: TRBV2
j_call: TRBJ2-2
clone_size: NA
cdr3_aa: CASIRLAANTGELFF
cdr3_nt: TGTGCCAGCATTAGACTAGCGGCGAACACCGGGGAGCTGTTTTTT

d_call: NA
v_call: TRBV10-1
j_call: TRBJ2-2
clone_size: NA
cdr3_aa: CASSGTPAHTGELFF
cdr3_nt: TGCGCCAGCAGTGGGACACCGGCGCACACCGGGGAGCTGTTTTTT

d_call: NA
v_call: TRBV5-4
j_call: TRBJ1-1
clone_size: once
cdr3_aa: CASSPPRIARTATNTEAFF
cdr3_nt: TGTGCCAGCAGCCCCCCTAGGATAGCACGTACCGCCACGAACACTGAAGCTTTCTTT

d_call: NA
v_call: TRBV5-6
j_call: TRBJ2-7
clone_size: NA
cdr3_aa: CASSFVQGSEQYF
cdr3_nt: TGTGCCAGCAGCTTTGTACAGGGAAGCGAGCAGTACTTC

d_call: TRBD2
v_call: TRBV5-1
j_call: TRBJ2-2
clone_size: NA
cdr3_aa: CASSSGLADTGELFF
cdr3_nt: TGCGCCAGCAGTTCGGGACTAGCGGACACCGGGGAGCTGTTTTTT

d_call: NA
v_call: TRBV28
j_call: TRBJ2-7
clone_size: NA
cdr3_aa: CASSPRQLSYEQYF
cdr3_nt: TGTGCCAGCAGTCCGCGACAGTTAAGCTACGAGCAGTACTTC

d_call: TRBD1
v_call: TRBV10-3
j_call: TRBJ1-5
clone_size: NA
cdr3_aa: CAIRDSYNQPQHF
cdr3_nt: TGTGCCATCCGGGACAGCTACAATCAGCCCCAGCATTTT

d_call: NA
v_call: TRBV9
j_call: TRBJ2-7
clone_size: NA
cdr3_aa: CASSVGQANYEQYF
cdr3_nt: TGTGCCAGCAGCGTAGGACAGGCGAACTACGAGCAGTACTTC

d_call: NA
v_call: TRBV27
j_call: TRBJ2-7
clone_size: NA
cdr3_aa: CASKELSFSYEQYF
cdr3_nt: TGTGCCAGCAAGGAGCTCTCTTTTAGCTACGAGCAGTACTTC

d_call: TRBD2
v_call: TRBV6-4
j_call: TRBJ2-1
clone_size: many
cdr3_aa: CASSDSSGSYNEQFF
cdr3_nt: TGTGCCAGCAGTGACTCTAGCGGGTCCTACAATGAGCAGTTCTTC

d_call: TRBD1
v_call: TRBV27
j_call: TRBJ1-2
clone_size: NA
cdr3_aa: CASRDRGGYTF
cdr3_nt: TGTGCCAGCAGGGACAGGGGAGGCTACACCTTC

d_call: NA
v_call: TRBV4-1
j_call: TRBJ1-5
clone_size: NA
cdr3_aa: CASSQEGQPNQPQHF
cdr3_nt: TGCGCCAGCAGCCAAGAAGGACAGCCCAATCAGCCCCAGCATTTT

d_call: NA
v_call: TRBV6-5
j_call: TRBJ2-7
clone_size: NA
cdr3_aa: CASSYSRGYEQYF
cdr3_nt: TGTGCCAGCAGTTACTCGCGGGGTTACGAGCAGTACTTC

d_call: TRBD1
v_call: TRBV5-6
j_call: TRBJ1-1
clone_size: NA
cdr3_aa: CASSLGTSGGVSAFF
cdr3_nt: TGTGCCAGCAGCTTGGGAACTTCAGGGGGCGTTTCAGCTTTCTTT

d_call: NA
v_call: TRBV5-4
j_call: TRBJ2-7
clone_size: NA
cdr3_aa: CASSLRGIAYEQYF
cdr3_nt: TGTGCCAGCAGCTTGCGGGGAATAGCTTACGAGCAGTACTTC

d_call: TRBD2
v_call: TRBV5-6
j_call: TRBJ2-1
clone_size: NA
cdr3_aa: CASSLSGLALHEQFF
cdr3_nt: TGTGCCAGCAGCTTGTCCGGACTAGCGCTCCATGAGCAGTTCTTC

d_call: TRBD1
v_call: TRBV7-9
j_call: TRBJ1-2
clone_size: NA
cdr3_aa: CASSWDSSFGGYTF
cdr3_nt: TGTGCCAGCAGTTGGGACAGTTCCTTCGGTGGCTACACCTTC

d_call: NA
v_call: TRBV11-2
j_call: TRBJ1-2
clone_size: NA
cdr3_aa: CASIGGFNYGYTF
cdr3_nt: TGTGCCAGCATCGGGGGGTTTAACTATGGCTACACCTTC

d_call: NA
v_call: TRBV10-3
j_call: TRBJ2-3
clone_size: NA
cdr3_aa: CAISRLGSTDTQYF
cdr3_nt: TGTGCCATCAGCCGACTAGGGAGCACAGATACGCAGTATTTT

d_call: NA
v_call: TRBV6-5
j_call: TRBJ1-1
clone_size: NA
cdr3_aa: CASRQKTGTLSAFF
cdr3_nt: TGTGCCAGCAGGCAAAAAACCGGGACATTGTCAGCTTTCTTT

d_call: TRBD2
v_call: TRBV18
j_call: TRBJ2-7
clone_size: NA
cdr3_aa: CASSPPIGLAGDYGSSYEQYF
cdr3_nt: TGTGCCAGCTCACCCCCTATTGGACTAGCGGGAGATTACGGAAGCTCCTACGAGCAGTACTTC